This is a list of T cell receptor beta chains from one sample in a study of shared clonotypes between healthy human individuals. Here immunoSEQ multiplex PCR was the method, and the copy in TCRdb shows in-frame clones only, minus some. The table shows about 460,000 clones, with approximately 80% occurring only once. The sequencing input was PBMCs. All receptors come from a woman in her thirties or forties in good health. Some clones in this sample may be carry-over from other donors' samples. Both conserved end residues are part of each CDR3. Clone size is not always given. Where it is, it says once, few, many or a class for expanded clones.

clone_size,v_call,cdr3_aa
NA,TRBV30,CAWNGGNEQFF
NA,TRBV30,CAWSPWARQGRAGAFF
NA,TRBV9,CASSVGDTDYEQYF
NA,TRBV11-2,CASSPLGANTGELFF
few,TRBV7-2,CASSFGRQGYEQYF
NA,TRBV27,CASARQGNEKLFF
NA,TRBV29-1,CSVLVTVDEQYF
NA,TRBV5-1,CASSLPATAGELFF
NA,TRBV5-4,CASSLRQGAANEKLFF
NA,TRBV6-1,CASSEFWGLSNQPQHF
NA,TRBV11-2,CASSFSGQETQYF
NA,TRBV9,CASSPDRSYGYTF
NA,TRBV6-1,CASSGGQGRGNQPQHF
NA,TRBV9,CASSVGGASYGYTF
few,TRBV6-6,CASSYAPQDRSSPLHF
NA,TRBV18,CASSPLGQEQFF
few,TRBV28,CASLATSAGTEAFF
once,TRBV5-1,CASSDRVTETQYF
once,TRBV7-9,CASSLAIQGAKDTQYF
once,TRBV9,CASSVSSSGVGTDTQYF
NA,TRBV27,CASSFLTGELFF
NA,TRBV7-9,CASSSDRAGEAFF
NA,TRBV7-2,CASSATTSGRPDTQYF
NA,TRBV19,CASSTLAGTYEQYF
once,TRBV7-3,CASSYTPLSGRSTEQYF
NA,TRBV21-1,CASSQGQGSYEQYF
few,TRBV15,CATSFSGKSGETQYF
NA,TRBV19,CASSWTSGNTGELFF